This T cell receptor beta chain is from a study of CD8 T cells in ankylosing spondylitis. TCRdb reprocessed the 5' RACE reads via MiXCR and lists one record per CDR3 protein. The table includes over 400,000 distinct CDR3 sequences, approximately 26% detected once. About this clonotype: The antigen is unknown.

This CDR3 is built from 14 residues. Germline V lookup: CDR1 MNHNS, CDR2 SASEGT. After removal of 4 bases from V and 1 base from J, the junction contained 3 bases not matched to a gene. Findings and caveats of the study: The disease-linked clones had a CD8+ phenotype and low blood frequencies. Significant enrichment of disease-linked clones was reportedly seen in matched ankylosing spondylitis synovial fluid. Seemingly distinctive of ankylosing spondylitis blood was a TCR beta motif formed by eight highly homologous variants.

V gene TRBV6-1 combines with J gene TRBJ1-1; TRBD1 matches 7 bases. The sequenced sample was blood, either unsorted or a sorted T cell fraction (not recorded which). The source of this sequence is a male donor with ankylosing spondylitis. The CDR3 DNA reads as TGTGCCAGCAGTGGGGACAGTAAGAACACTGAAGCTTTCTTT. This gives the protein CASSGDSKNTEAFF.